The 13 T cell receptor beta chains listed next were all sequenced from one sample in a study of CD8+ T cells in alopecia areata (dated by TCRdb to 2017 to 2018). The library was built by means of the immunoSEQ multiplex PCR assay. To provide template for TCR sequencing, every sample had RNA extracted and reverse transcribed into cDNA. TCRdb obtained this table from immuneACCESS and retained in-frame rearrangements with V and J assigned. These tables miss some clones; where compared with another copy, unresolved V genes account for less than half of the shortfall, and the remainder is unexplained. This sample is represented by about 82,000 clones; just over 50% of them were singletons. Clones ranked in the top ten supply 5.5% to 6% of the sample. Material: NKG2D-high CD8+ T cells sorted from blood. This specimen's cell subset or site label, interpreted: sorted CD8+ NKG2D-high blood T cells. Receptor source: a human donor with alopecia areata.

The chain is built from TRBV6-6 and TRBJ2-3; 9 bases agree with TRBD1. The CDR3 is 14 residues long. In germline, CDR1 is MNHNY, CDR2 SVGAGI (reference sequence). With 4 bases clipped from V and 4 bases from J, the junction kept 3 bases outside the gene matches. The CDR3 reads CASSLDRGADTQYF. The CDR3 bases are TGTGCCAGCAGTTTGGACAGGGGCGCAGATACGCAGTATTTT.

CDR3 loop: CASSDTGQRSYNEQFF. CDR3 nucleotide sequence: TGTGCCAGCAGTGACACGGGACAACGCTCCTACAATGAGCAGTTCTTC. The rearrangement joins TRBV6-4 to TRBJ2-1, with D possibly matching TRBD1 (6 bases). CDR3 length: 16 residues. Per germline, CDR1 MRHNA and CDR2 SNTAGT. Trimming cost V 2 bases and J 0 bases, with 11 bases left between them.

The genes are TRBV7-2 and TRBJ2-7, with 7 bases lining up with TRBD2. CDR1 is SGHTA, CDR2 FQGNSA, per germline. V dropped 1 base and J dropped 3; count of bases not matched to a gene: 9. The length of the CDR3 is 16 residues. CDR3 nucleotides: TGTGCCAGCAGCTTAGGAAGCCCAGCGGGAAGCTACGAGCAGTACTTC. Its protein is CASSLGSPAGSYEQYF.

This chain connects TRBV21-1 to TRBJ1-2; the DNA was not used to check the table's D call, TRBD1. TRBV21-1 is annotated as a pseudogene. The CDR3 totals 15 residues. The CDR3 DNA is TGTGCCAGCAGCGAAGGACAGGGGCGGGGCTATGGCTACACCTTC. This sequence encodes CASSEGQGRGYGYTF.

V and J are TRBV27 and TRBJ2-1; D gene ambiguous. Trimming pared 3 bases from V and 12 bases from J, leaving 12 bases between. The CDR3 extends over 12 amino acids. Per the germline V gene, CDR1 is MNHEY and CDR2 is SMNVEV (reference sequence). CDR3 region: CASSLGPTLQFF. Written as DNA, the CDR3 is TGTGCCAGCAGTTTGGGTCCAACACTGCAGTTCTTC.

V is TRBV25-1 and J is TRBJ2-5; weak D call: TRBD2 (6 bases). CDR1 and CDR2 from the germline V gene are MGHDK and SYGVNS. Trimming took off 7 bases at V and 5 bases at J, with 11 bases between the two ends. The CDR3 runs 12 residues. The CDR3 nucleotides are TGTGCCAGCATGCGGGGTGGGGAGACCCAGTACTTC. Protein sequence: CASMRGGETQYF.

The CDR3 loop reads CASSKTDNYGYTF. CDR3 nucleotides: TGTGCCAGCAGCAAGACGGATAACTATGGCTACACCTTC. V is TRBV7-9 and J is TRBJ1-2; D is unresolved. This CDR3 has 13 amino acids. Germline V CDR1 and CDR2: SEHNR, FQNEAQ (reference sequence). With 5 bases removed from V and 1 base from J, the gap between germline ends came to 8 bases. Complete variable domain (other parts from reference TRBV7-9 and TRBJ1-2): DTGVSQNPRHKITKRGQNVTFRCDPISEHNRLYWYRQTLGQGPEFLTYFQNEAQLEKSRLLSDRFSAERPKGSFSTLEIQRTEQGDSAMYLCASSKTDNYGYTFGSGTRLTVV.

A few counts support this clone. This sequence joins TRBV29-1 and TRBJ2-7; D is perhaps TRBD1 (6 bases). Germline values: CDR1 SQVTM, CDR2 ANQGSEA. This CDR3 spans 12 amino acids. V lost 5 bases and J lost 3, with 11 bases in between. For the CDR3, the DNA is TGCAGCGTTTGGACAGATCACTACGAGCAGTACTTC. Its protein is CSVWTDHYEQYF.

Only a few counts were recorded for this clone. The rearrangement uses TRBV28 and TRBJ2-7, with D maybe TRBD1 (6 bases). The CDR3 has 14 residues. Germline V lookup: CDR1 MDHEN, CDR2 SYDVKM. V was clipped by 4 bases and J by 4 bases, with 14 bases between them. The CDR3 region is CASSSRQVGYEQYF. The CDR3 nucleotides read TGTGCCAGCAGTTCCCGACAGGTGGGGTACGAGCAGTACTTC.

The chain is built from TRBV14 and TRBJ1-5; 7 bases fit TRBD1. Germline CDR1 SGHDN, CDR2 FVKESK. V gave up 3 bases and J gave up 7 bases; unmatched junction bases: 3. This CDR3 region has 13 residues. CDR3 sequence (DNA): TGTGCCAGCAGCCAGCAGGGGGAACAGCCCCAGCATTTT. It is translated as CASSQQGEQPQHF.

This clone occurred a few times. For the CDR3, the DNA is TGTGCCAGCAGCTTCGCCGGTGAAAAACTGTTTTTT. This sequence encodes CASSFAGEKLFF. The V gene is TRBV7-9, the J gene TRBJ1-4, with D unresolved. V was clipped by 3 bases and J by 7 bases, with 6 bases between them. Per germline, CDR1 SEHNR and CDR2 FQNEAQ (reference sequence). The CDR3 runs 12 residues.

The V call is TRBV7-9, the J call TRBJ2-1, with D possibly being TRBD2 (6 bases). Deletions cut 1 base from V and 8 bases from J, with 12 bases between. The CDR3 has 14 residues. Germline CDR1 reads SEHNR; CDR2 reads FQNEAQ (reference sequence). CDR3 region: CASSLVLGGDEQFF. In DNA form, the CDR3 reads TGTGCCAGCAGCTTAGTGCTTGGAGGGGATGAGCAGTTCTTC.

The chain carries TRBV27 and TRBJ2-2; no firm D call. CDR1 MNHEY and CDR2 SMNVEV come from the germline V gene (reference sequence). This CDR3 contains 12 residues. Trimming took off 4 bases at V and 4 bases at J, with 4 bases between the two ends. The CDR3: CASSSLTGELFF. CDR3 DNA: TGTGCCAGCAGTTCACTCACCGGGGAGCTGTTTTTT.